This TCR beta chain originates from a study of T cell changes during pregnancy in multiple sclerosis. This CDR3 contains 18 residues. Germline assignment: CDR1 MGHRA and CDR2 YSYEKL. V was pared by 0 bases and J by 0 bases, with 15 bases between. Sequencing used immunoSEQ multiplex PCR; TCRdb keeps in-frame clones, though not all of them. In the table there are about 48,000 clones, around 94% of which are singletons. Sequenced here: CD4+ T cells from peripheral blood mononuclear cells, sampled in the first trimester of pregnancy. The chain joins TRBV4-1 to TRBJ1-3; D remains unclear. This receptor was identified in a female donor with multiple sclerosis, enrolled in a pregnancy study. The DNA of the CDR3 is TGCGCCAGCAGCCAAGATCAATCTGGCCCAGGCTCTGGAAACACCATATATTTT. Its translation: CASSQDQSGPGSGNTIYF.